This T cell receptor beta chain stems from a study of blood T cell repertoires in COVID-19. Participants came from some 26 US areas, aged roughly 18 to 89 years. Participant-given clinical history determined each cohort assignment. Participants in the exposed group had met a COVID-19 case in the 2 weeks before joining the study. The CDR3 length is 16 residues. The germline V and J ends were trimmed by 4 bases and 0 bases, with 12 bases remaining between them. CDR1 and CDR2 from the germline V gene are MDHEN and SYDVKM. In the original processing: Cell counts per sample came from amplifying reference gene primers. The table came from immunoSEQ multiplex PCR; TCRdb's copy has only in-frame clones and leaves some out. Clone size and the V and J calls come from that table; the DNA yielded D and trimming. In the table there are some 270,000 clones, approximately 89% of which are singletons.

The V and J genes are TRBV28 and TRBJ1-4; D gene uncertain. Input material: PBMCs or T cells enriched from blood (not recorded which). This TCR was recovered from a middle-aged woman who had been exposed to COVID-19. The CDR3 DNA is TGTGCCAGCAGTTCTCCCCCCAGCGCAACTAATGAAAAACTGTTTTTT. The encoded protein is CASSSPPSATNEKLFF.